These 22 T cell receptor beta chains share one sample of origin, sequenced in a study of blood T cell repertoires in COVID-19. Profiling relied on immunoSEQ multiplex PCR, and the TCRdb table lists in-frame clones only, not all of them. The table has some 87,000 clones, around 87% seen once. The sequenced sample consisted of peripheral blood. Receptor source: a human donor in a cohort sampled during active COVID-19.

The chain couples TRBV27 to TRBJ2-3; 9 nucleotides align to TRBD1. The CDR3 runs to 14 residues. V lost 5 bases to trimming and J lost 7 bases; unmatched junction nucleotides: 7. Germline V lookup: CDR1 MNHEY, CDR2 SMNVEV (reference sequence). For the CDR3, the DNA is TGTGCCAGCAGTGCTGGGACAGGGCTCAATACGCAGTATTTT. This sequence encodes CASSAGTGLNTQYF.

This clone was picked up one time. V and J are TRBV4-3 and TRBJ2-1, with 9 bases fitting TRBD2. With 3 bases clipped from V and 6 bases from J, the junction kept 6 bases outside the gene matches. The CDR3 is 15 residues long. Per germline, CDR1 LGHNA and CDR2 YSLEER. CDR3 protein: CASSHYSGGINEQFF. CDR3 DNA sequence: TGCGCCAGCAGCCATTATAGCGGGGGAATCAATGAGCAGTTCTTC.

V and J are TRBV10-3 and TRBJ2-1; 7 bases map to TRBD2. The CDR3 has 15 residues. Germline V gives CDR1 ENHRY, CDR2 SYGVKD. J gave up 1 base and V 4 bases, and 4 bases lay outside the gene matches. CDR3 DNA sequence: TGTGCCATCAGTGCAGCGGGGAGATCCTACAATGAGCAGTTCTTC. Protein: CAISAAGRSYNEQFF.

The chain uses TRBV4-2 and TRBJ2-2; 16 nucleotides align to TRBD2. With 4 bases clipped from V and 3 bases from J, the junction kept 5 bases outside the gene matches. CDR1 and CDR2 from the germline V gene are LGHNA and YNFKEQ. This CDR3 is 18 amino acids long. The CDR3 protein is CASSLQGLAGGHTGELFF. The CDR3 region has the DNA TGTGCCAGCAGCCTCCAGGGACTAGCGGGGGGGCACACCGGGGAGCTGTTTTTT.

The genes are TRBV7-8 and TRBJ1-1, with D possibly TRBD1 on 5 matching bases. The V end was cut by 6 bases, the J end by 5 bases, with 16 bases between. CDR1 is SGHVS and CDR2 is FQNEAQ in the germline V gene. The CDR3 extends over 14 amino acids. The CDR3, as DNA: TGTGCCAGCAGGTCCTTGGGGCCTTTTACTGAAGCTTTCTTT. Encoded protein: CASRSLGPFTEAFF.

The rearrangement links TRBV27 to TRBJ2-6; D perhaps matches TRBD2 (5 bases). The germline V gene has CDR1 MNHEY and CDR2 SMNVEV (reference sequence). The CDR3 contains 16 residues. Trimming cost V 2 bases and J 0 bases, with 8 bases left between them. The CDR3 nucleotides are TGTGCCAGCAGTTTACGGAGGAACTCTGGGGCCAACGTCCTGACTTTC. Its translation: CASSLRRNSGANVLTF.

The V and J genes are TRBV11-1 and TRBJ2-3, with TRBD2 identical over 11 bases. Germline CDR1 SGHAT, CDR2 FQDESV (reference sequence). The CDR3 is made up of 15 amino acids. V shed 5 bases, J shed 5 bases, and the junction held 6 bases outside the gene matches. CDR3 nucleotides: TGTGCCAGCAGCCGAACTAGCGGGGGTATAGATACGCAGTATTTT. Residues: CASSRTSGGIDTQYF.

The CDR3 loop reads CATQTGSGYGYTF. The DNA of the CDR3 is TGTGCCACCCAGACTGGGTCTGGCTATGGCTACACCTTC. The V gene is TRBV6-5, the J gene TRBJ1-2; the D is unclear. The CDR3 has 13 residues. Trimming left V 10 bases short and J 4 bases short, with 16 bases between. Germline CDR1 reads MNHEY; CDR2 reads SVGAGI.

The chain has TRBV11-2 and TRBJ1-3; the match to TRBD1 covers 7 bases. This CDR3 is built from 19 residues. CDR1 is SGHAT, CDR2 FQNNGV, per germline. Losses at the gene ends were 6 bases for V and 0 bases for J; bases not matched to a gene: 17. The CDR3 coding sequence is TGTGCCAGCAGACCCACAGTGGGGGGAACAGGGGCCTCTGGAAACACCATATATTTT. It translates to CASRPTVGGTGASGNTIYF. Together with reference TRBV11-2 and TRBJ1-3, the CDR3 gives the full variable domain: EAGVAQSPRYKIIEKRQSVAFWCNPISGHATLYWYQQILGQGPKLLIQFQNNGVVDDSQLPKDRFSAERLKGVDSTLKIQPAKLEDSAVYLCASRPTVGGTGASGNTIYFGEGSWLTVV.

The V gene is TRBV27, the J gene TRBJ2-7; D is perhaps TRBD1 (5 bases). From germline, CDR1 is MNHEY and CDR2 SMNVEV (reference sequence). The CDR3 has 14 amino acids. V was clipped by 7 bases and J by 5 bases, with 18 bases between them. CDR3 protein: CASKRTHLLDEQYF. The CDR3 DNA reads TGTGCCAGCAAAAGGACACATCTACTTGACGAGCAGTACTTC.

The V call is TRBV19, the J call TRBJ2-5; 10 positions match TRBD2. The CDR3 is made up of 15 amino acids. From germline, CDR1 is LNHDA and CDR2 SQIVND (reference sequence). V lost 6 bases and J lost 3; bases outside the gene matches: 7. CDR3 amino acids: CASSQRGGFEETQYF. For the CDR3, the DNA is TGTGCCAGTAGCCAGCGGGGGGGCTTTGAAGAGACCCAGTACTTC.

The J gene is TRBJ2-3, the V gene TRBV6-5; weak D call: TRBD2 (7 bases). The length of the CDR3 is 13 residues. Germline loops: CDR1 MNHEY, CDR2 SVGAGI. CDR3: CAERGGAGDTQYF. Written as DNA, the CDR3 is TGTGCGGAACGTGGGGGGGCCGGGGATACGCAGTATTTT.

This rearrangement joins TRBV6-5 to TRBJ1-3, with D perhaps matching TRBD1 (6 bases). This CDR3 has 15 amino acids. Trimming removed 5 bases from V and 4 bases from J, with 15 bases in between. CDR1 and CDR2 from the germline V gene are MNHEY and SVGAGI. The CDR3 DNA sequence: TGTGCCAGCAGTCGAACCAGGGGTTCCGGAAACACCATATATTTT. Translated: CASSRTRGSGNTIYF.

This chain joins TRBV4-1 and TRBJ1-3, with TRBD1 matching over 8 bases. The CDR3 loop spans 18 amino acids. J lost 0 bases, V lost 4 bases, and 11 bases had no gene match. The germline V gene encodes CDR1 MGHRA and CDR2 YSYEKL. CDR3 sequence (DNA): TGCGCCAGCAGCCCCTACTTCGGGACAGGAGACTCTGGAAACACCATATATTTT. Protein product: CASSPYFGTGDSGNTIYF.

CDR3 DNA sequence: TGTGCCAGTACTACGGGACAGAAGTATCAGCCCCAGCATTTT. It translates to CASTTGQKYQPQHF. This chain connects TRBV6-5 to TRBJ1-5, with 7 bases fitting TRBD1. The trim removed 9 bases at V and 5 bases at J, leaving 10 bases unmatched. This CDR3 region has 14 residues. The germline V gene encodes CDR1 MNHEY and CDR2 SVGAGI.

This sequence joins TRBV27 and TRBJ1-1; unclear D gene. The CDR3 covers 14 residues. V was shortened by 5 bases and J by 1 base, with 11 bases between the two germline ends. Germline-derived CDR1 and CDR2 are MNHEY and SMNVEV (reference sequence). Here the CDR3 DNA reads TGTGCCAGCAGTCCCCGTCAGGCGAACACTGAAGCTTTCTTT. This encodes CASSPRQANTEAFF.

This clone was recorded a few times. The CDR3 coding sequence is TGTGCCAGCAGCTTGGAGGGGGCTAGTGAAAAACTGTTTTTT. Its translation is CASSLEGASEKLFF. V is TRBV7-9 and J is TRBJ1-4; 7 nucleotides match TRBD1. Germline V gene lookup returns CDR1 SEHNR and CDR2 FQNEAQ (reference sequence). The CDR3 spans 14 residues. Trimming cost V 3 bases and J 7 bases; bases outside gene matches: 5.

The V gene is TRBV24-1, the J gene TRBJ1-1; the match to TRBD1 covers 7 bases. This CDR3 has 14 residues. Germline assignment: CDR1 KGHDR and CDR2 SFDVKD. With 6 bases clipped from V and 2 bases from J, the junction kept 5 bases outside the gene matches. The chain's CDR3 is CATSPGGRNTEAFF. The CDR3 coding sequence is TGTGCCACCAGTCCAGGGGGAAGAAACACTGAAGCTTTCTTT.

This clone appeared a few times. The chain is built from TRBV11-3 and TRBJ1-1; 9 nucleotides line up with TRBD1. This CDR3 contains 13 residues. CDR1 and CDR2 from the germline V gene are SGHNT and YENEEA. With V trimmed by 4 bases and J by 4 bases, 1 base remained unmatched. The CDR3 reads CASSSDRGTEAFF. The CDR3 DNA follows: TGTGCCAGCAGCTCGGACAGGGGCACTGAAGCTTTCTTT.

V gene TRBV5-5 combines with J gene TRBJ1-2; no reliable D call. This CDR3 has 13 amino acids. From germline, CDR1 is SGHKS and CDR2 YYEKEE (reference sequence). V was pared by 0 bases and J by 1 base, with 4 bases between. CDR3 residues: CASSLGGNYGYTF. The CDR3 DNA reads TGTGCCAGCAGCTTGGGCGGTAACTATGGCTACACCTTC.

This chain connects TRBV4-1 to TRBJ1-5; D uncertain. CDR3 length equals 15 residues. Trimming left V 1 base short and J 3 bases short, with 10 bases between. From germline, CDR1 is MGHRA and CDR2 YSYEKL. This CDR3 is CASSQAEQLNQPQHF. The CDR3 DNA follows: TGCGCCAGCAGCCAAGCTGAACAGCTCAATCAGCCCCAGCATTTT.

The V gene is TRBV7-3, the J gene TRBJ2-1; the D gene is possibly TRBD2 (6 bases). V was cut by 4 bases and J by 8 bases, with 18 bases left in between. Germline V gene sequence: CDR1 SGHTA, CDR2 FQGTGA. The CDR3 covers 15 residues. The CDR3 spells CASSSPLEGRDEQFF. The CDR3 nucleotides are TGTGCCAGCAGCTCACCGTTGGAGGGTCGGGATGAGCAGTTCTTC.